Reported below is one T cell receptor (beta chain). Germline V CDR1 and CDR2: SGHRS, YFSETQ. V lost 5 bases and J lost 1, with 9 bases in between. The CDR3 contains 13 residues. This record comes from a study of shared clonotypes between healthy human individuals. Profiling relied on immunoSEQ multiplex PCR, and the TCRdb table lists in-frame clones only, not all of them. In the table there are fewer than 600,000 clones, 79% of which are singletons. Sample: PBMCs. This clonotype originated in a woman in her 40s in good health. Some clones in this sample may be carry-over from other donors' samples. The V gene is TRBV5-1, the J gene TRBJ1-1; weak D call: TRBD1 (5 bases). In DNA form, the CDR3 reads TGCGCCAGCAGGGCGACAGCGAACACTGAAGCTTTCTTT. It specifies CASRATANTEAFF.